This T cell receptor beta chain was captured by sequencing in a study of shared clonotypes between healthy human individuals. For the study at large: The cohort had two women and three men, ages 18 to 49.

The CDR3 is 19 residues long. This clone came up once. The donors, healthy adults who were HIV-negative, had experienced no recent acute infections or vaccinations. Each subset's genomic DNA was shared equally among a number of immunoSEQ plates. Sequenced by immunoSEQ multiplex PCR; TCRdb stores in-frame clones only, minus some. The repertoire includes 450,000 to 500,000 clones, 76% of them detected once, and 10% to 15% sits in the top ten. The TCR was taken from a woman between 40 and 50 years old in good health. Some clones in this sample may be carry-over from other donors' samples. The rearrangement uses TRBV21-1 and TRBJ2-7; TRBD2 is the table's D call and was not checked against the DNA. TRBV21-1 is designated a pseudogene. The sequencing input was PBMCs. Here the CDR3 reads CASSQSGTNLVITSYEQYF. The CDR3 DNA reads TGTGCCAGCAGCCAATCCGGGACTAACTTGGTCATTACCTCCTACGAGCAGTACTTC.